This T cell receptor (beta chain) was sequenced in a study of Graves' ophthalmopathy and Graves' hyperthyroidism. Study-wide results and caveats: In separating ophthalmopathy from stable hyperthyroidism, a 13-signature model achieved roughly 89% sensitivity and about 80% specificity.

This clonotype was observed many times. Its cognate antigen is unknown. From RNA, the CDR3 regions of TCR beta chains were amplified and sequenced. A first-round RT-PCR used HTBI primers, followed by a second-round multiplex PCR. TCRdb ran MiXCR on the multiplex PCR reads and lists one entry per CDR3 protein. The sample includes more than 550,000 distinct CDR3 sequences, over 40% of them seen just once. The CDR3 is made up of 15 amino acids. V lost 4 bases, J lost 3 bases, and 8 bases stayed unmatched. Germline lookup yields CDR1 SGHAT and CDR2 FQNNGV. The diagnostic workup employed clinical symptoms, serum thyroxine, TRAb, thyroid ultrasound and orbital computed tomography.

The chain joins TRBV11-2 to TRBJ1-2, with 7 bases lining up with TRBD1. The sample consisted of peripheral blood. The clonotype originates from an adult man with Graves' ophthalmopathy. CDR3 in amino acids: CASSSSGGGDYGYTF. In DNA, the CDR3 is TGTGCCAGCAGCTCCTCAGGGGGAGGGGACTATGGCTACACCTTC.